The 24 T cell receptor beta chains given below trace back to one sample, sequenced in a study of human T cells and chemical hapten exposure. Time point denoted: patch test 2, 6 weeks after DPC sensitization. The treatment is: therapeutic diphenylcyclopropenone sensitization with weekly scalp DPC. Each CDR3 protein is one row after TCRdb ran MiXCR on the RACE reads. The data show approximately 68,000 distinct CDR3 sequences, about 9% seen once. The material was whole blood, obtained in connection with sensitization to the hapten diphenylcyclopropenone (DPC). The receptors derive from a woman aged 45-65 years with alopecia areata. Some clones in this sample may be carry-over from other donors' samples.

This chain links TRBV9 with TRBJ2-3; D tentatively fits TRBD1 or TRBD2 (5 bases each). V gave up 7 bases and J gave up 5 bases, with 17 bases separating them. CDR3 length: 14 residues. Germline CDR1 is SGDLS and CDR2 is YYNGEE. CDR3 sequence: CASGSGPQGDTQYF. CDR3 in DNA: TGTGCCAGCGGAAGCGGCCCCCAGGGAGATACGCAGTATTTT.

The table lists this clonotype with a few counts. The chain recombines TRBV7-2 with TRBJ1-5; 7 nucleotides agree with TRBD1. Germline V gene data show CDR1 as SGHTA and CDR2 as FQGNSA. This CDR3 has 15 amino acids. The ends lost 2 bases at V and 3 bases at J; junction bases unmatched: 4. CDR3 nucleotide sequence: TGTGCCAGCAGCTTACAACAGGGGCACAATCAGCCCCAGCATTTT. Translated: CASSLQQGHNQPQHF. The complete variable domain, with remaining parts taken from reference TRBV7-2 and TRBJ1-5, reads GAGVSQSPSNKVTEKGKDVELRCDPISGHTALYWYRQSLGQGLEFLIYFQGNSAPDKSGLPSDRFSAERTGGSVSTLTIQRTQQEDSAVYLCASSLQQGHNQPQHFGDGTRLSIL.

The chain carries TRBV7-2 and TRBJ2-3; 8 bases map to TRBD2. The J segment lost 4 bases and the V segment lost 5 bases, leaving 20 bases of the junction unmatched. This CDR3 spans 19 amino acids. The germline V gene has CDR1 SGHTA and CDR2 FQGNSA. CDR3 nucleotide sequence: TGTGCCAGCAGCCCTCGTACCTTCTACGGGAGGGAGGAGTCAGATACGCAGTATTTT. Its protein product is CASSPRTFYGREESDTQYF.

In this sample, this clonotype turned up many times. The J gene is TRBJ1-1, the V gene TRBV27; D is perhaps TRBD1 (5 bases). The germline V gene encodes CDR1 MNHEY and CDR2 SMNVEV (reference sequence). CDR3 size: 16 residues. V was pared by 8 bases and J by 8 bases, with 27 bases between. The CDR3 spells CASDNTPRAPGVEAFF. In DNA, the CDR3 is TGTGCCAGCGATAACACTCCCAGGGCGCCGGGGGTGGAAGCTTTCTTT.

The V call is TRBV28, the J call TRBJ1-5; 8 nucleotides agree with TRBD1. The germline V gene encodes CDR1 MDHEN and CDR2 SYDVKM. Trimming cost V 10 bases and J 11 bases; bases outside gene matches: 13. This CDR3 comprises 13 residues. The chain's CDR3 is CANSDRAGQAQHF. The CDR3 nucleotides are TGTGCCAACTCGGACAGGGCCGGGCAGGCCCAGCATTTT.

This clonotype appeared a few times. V is TRBV20-1 and J is TRBJ1-2; 9 nucleotides agree with TRBD1. CDR3 length: 15 amino acids. Germline trimming cut 0 bases from V and 8 bases from J; bases unmatched to any gene: 10. Germline CDR1 reads DFQATT; CDR2 reads SNEGSKA (reference sequence). The CDR3 DNA is TGCAGTGCTAGAGATATTACAGGGGGCGCGGAGGGCTACACCTTC. Protein product: CSARDITGGAEGYTF.

The chain joins TRBV9 to TRBJ2-7, with 13 bases aligning to TRBD2. The CDR3 extends over 15 amino acids. Germline V gene sequence: CDR1 SGDLS, CDR2 YYNGEE. The J segment lost 2 bases and the V segment lost 2 bases, leaving 1 base of the junction unmatched. The CDR3 DNA reads as TGTGCCAGCAGCGTGGGACTAGCGGGGCCCTACGAGCAGTACTTC. Its translation is CASSVGLAGPYEQYF.

A few counts support this clonotype. The junction shows a germline mismatch at one end, possibly a read error. The rearrangement uses TRBV7-3 and TRBJ2-1; TRBD2 agrees at 8 bases. The CDR3 is 15 residues long. In germline, CDR1 is SGHTA, CDR2 FQGTGA. As DNA, the CDR3 is TGTGCCAGCAGCAAAAGCGGGGGCTCCTTCAATGAGCAGTTCTTC. This codes for CASSKSGGSFNEQFF.

This sequence joins TRBV5-8 and TRBJ1-2; 7 bases map to TRBD1. The germline V gene has CDR1 SGHTS and CDR2 YDEGEE. The CDR3 is 18 amino acids. V was pared by 0 bases and J by 4 bases, with 15 bases of the junction left unmatched. CDR3 coding DNA: TGTGCCAGCAGCTTGGCGCGGACAGGCCAGGAGCCCCTCTATGGCTACACCTTC. Residues: CASSLARTGQEPLYGYTF.

This clonotype occurred many times. The chain links TRBV29-1 to TRBJ1-1; TRBD1 is a possible D gene (6 bases). V was shortened by 7 bases and J by 1 base, with 13 bases between the two germline ends. The CDR3 covers 13 residues. CDR1 SQVTM and CDR2 ANQGSEA come from the germline V gene. The CDR3 sequence: CSAAGGPNTEAFF. CDR3 in DNA: TGCAGCGCCGCCGGGGGCCCGAACACTGAAGCTTTCTTT.

The sample holds many counts of this clonotype. This rearrangement joins TRBV7-2 to TRBJ2-7; 10 positions match TRBD2. Per the germline V gene, CDR1 is SGHTA and CDR2 is FQGNSA. V trimming: 2 bases; J trimming: 5 bases; junction bases outside the gene matches: 9. CDR3 length equals 16 residues. In DNA form, the CDR3 reads TGTGCCAGCAGCTTAATCCTAGCGGGGGACGGGGACGAGCAGTACTTC. Translation gives CASSLILAGDGDEQYF.

This clonotype was observed a handful of times. The chain uses TRBV29-1 and TRBJ2-3, with 9 positions matching TRBD1. Germline V gene sequence: CDR1 SQVTM, CDR2 ANQGSEA. The CDR3 runs to 15 residues. The V gene end was trimmed by 0 bases and the J gene end by 3 bases; junction bases not matched to a gene: 4. The CDR3 protein is CSVEDWDRVTDTQYF. The CDR3 coding sequence is TGCAGCGTTGAAGATTGGGACAGGGTAACAGATACGCAGTATTTT.

This clonotype has a count of ten or more. The chain employs TRBV29-1 and TRBJ1-4, with D possibly TRBD1 on 5 matching bases. The CDR3 has 14 amino acids. Germline CDR1 reads SQVTM; CDR2 reads ANQGSEA. V was pared by 1 base and J by 10 bases, with 16 bases between. The CDR3 protein is CSVEASGEIGKLFF. CDR3 nucleotides: TGCAGCGTTGAAGCGTCGGGGGAAATAGGAAAACTGTTTTTT.

This chain joins TRBV29-1 and TRBJ2-5, with unresolved D. This CDR3 is 12 amino acids long. Trimming took off 6 bases at V and 4 bases at J, with 12 bases between the two ends. The germline V gene has CDR1 SQVTM and CDR2 ANQGSEA. The CDR3 here is CSVEPSGETQYF. The CDR3 DNA sequence: TGCAGCGTGGAGCCGTCGGGAGAGACCCAGTACTTC. Filled out from reference TRBV29-1 and TRBJ2-5, the complete variable domain reads SAVISQKPSRDICQRGTSLTIQCQVDSQVTMMFWYRQQPGQSLTLIATANQGSEATYESGFVIDKFPISRPNLTFSTLTVSNMSPEDSSIYLCSVEPSGETQYFGPGTRLLVL.

The CDR3 bases are TGTGCCAGCAGTTACTCCGGCAGGAAACGCTCTGGGGCCAACGTCCTGACTTTC. This encodes CASSYSGRKRSGANVLTF. This chain links TRBV6-5 with TRBJ2-6; D call uncertain. CDR1 is MNHEY and CDR2 is SVGAGI in the germline V gene. V dropped 0 bases and J dropped 0 bases, with 12 bases sitting between them. The CDR3 has 18 residues.

The chain is built from TRBV5-1 and TRBJ2-3; unclear D gene. This CDR3 has 15 amino acids. The V end was cut by 2 bases, the J end by 0 bases, with 10 bases between. Per germline, CDR1 SGHRS and CDR2 YFSETQ. The CDR3: CASSFEVLSTDTQYF. In DNA form, the CDR3 reads TGCGCCAGCAGCTTCGAGGTACTTAGCACAGATACGCAGTATTTT.

The chain carries TRBV28 and TRBJ2-6; D not certain. V lost 3 bases and J 4 bases, leaving 7 bases between the germline ends. Germline-derived CDR1 and CDR2 are MDHEN and SYDVKM. The CDR3 totals 14 residues. This CDR3 is CASSLGPGANVLTF. The CDR3 bases are TGTGCCAGCAGTTTGGGTCCCGGGGCCAACGTCCTGACTTTC.

Worth noting for this clonotype: It may be a read error: a sequence one base away is much more abundant. This CDR3 is missing its conserved last phenylalanine or tryptophan, likely due to a read error. The chain couples TRBV20-1 to TRBJ2-3; D gene ambiguous. The V end was cut by 6 bases, the J end by 5 bases, with 9 bases between. This CDR3 is 11 amino acids long. Looked up from germline, CDR1 is DFQATT and CDR2 is SNEGSKA (reference sequence). CDR3 amino acids: CSAKLGDTQYL. The CDR3 DNA is TGCAGTGCCAAACTCGGAGATACGCAGTATCTT.

In this sample, this clonotype turned up a few times. The chain combines TRBV19 with TRBJ1-5; tentative D call: TRBD1 (5 bases). Germline-derived CDR1 and CDR2 are LNHDA and SQIVND (reference sequence). V was cut by 5 bases and J by 1 base, with 9 bases left in between. The CDR3 totals 14 residues. The CDR3: CASSAGHSNQPQHF. CDR3 nucleotides: TGTGCCAGTAGTGCTGGACACAGCAATCAGCCCCAGCATTTT.

The V call is TRBV14, the J call TRBJ1-1, with unresolved D. From germline, CDR1 is SGHDN and CDR2 FVKESK. The CDR3 runs 13 residues. Trimming pared 4 bases from V and 6 bases from J, leaving 12 bases between. Here the CDR3 DNA reads TGTGCCAGCAGCCCCACGACTAACGCTGAAGCTTTCTTT. This encodes CASSPTTNAEAFF.

The sample holds a few counts of this clonotype. This sequence joins TRBV29-1 and TRBJ1-2; maybe TRBD1 (6 bases). V was trimmed by 4 bases and J by 7 bases, leaving 19 bases between them. The CDR3 extends over 14 amino acids. Germline lookup yields CDR1 SQVTM and CDR2 ANQGSEA. This chain's CDR3 is CSVGEQGGGSGYTF. The CDR3 nucleotides are TGCAGCGTTGGAGAACAGGGAGGAGGTAGTGGCTACACCTTC.

The chain couples TRBV28 to TRBJ2-5; possibly TRBD1 for D (5 bases). Per germline, CDR1 MDHEN and CDR2 SYDVKM. The CDR3 extends over 17 amino acids. V lost 6 bases, J lost 5 bases, and 25 bases lay in between. The CDR3 bases are TGTGCCAGCAGCTACAACCGATGGGGCAGCGTGGAGGAGACCCAGTACTTC. Translated: CASSYNRWGSVEETQYF.

This clonotype has at least ten counts. The rearrangement uses TRBV7-2 and TRBJ2-3; TRBD1 aligns across 9 bases. The CDR3 covers 16 residues. The germline CDR1 and CDR2 sequences are SGHTA and FQGNSA. V trimming: 3 bases; J trimming: 3 bases; junction bases outside the gene matches: 7. CDR3 coding DNA: TGTGCCAGCAGCTTGGACGTGGGGACAGGGACAGATACGCAGTATTTT. It is translated as CASSLDVGTGTDTQYF.

Ten or more counts support this clonotype. The chain employs TRBV10-3 and TRBJ1-1; unclear D gene. CDR1 and CDR2 from the germline V gene are ENHRY and SYGVKD. The CDR3 runs 15 residues. Trimming stripped 2 bases from V and 5 bases from J, with 15 bases between. CDR3 region: CAISEPGPSGTEAFF. The CDR3 bases are TGTGCCATCAGTGAGCCGGGTCCATCTGGGACTGAAGCTTTCTTT.